These 19 T cell receptor beta chains originate from one sample sequenced in a study of human T cells and chemical hapten exposure. The sample's time point: pre-sensitization, week 0. Indicated treatment: therapeutic diphenylcyclopropenone sensitization with weekly scalp DPC. TCRdb itself ran the RACE reads through MiXCR, one entry per CDR3 protein. The sample records 150,000 to 200,000 distinct CDR3 sequences, under 35% being singletons. Source: whole blood, taken in connection with sensitization to the hapten diphenylcyclopropenone (DPC). These TCRs come from a woman aged 25 to 39 with alopecia areata. Some clones in this sample may be carry-over from other donors' samples.

The chain is built from TRBV6-2 or TRBV6-3 and TRBJ1-3, with D unclear. Trimming removed 2 bases at V and 4 bases at J, with 3 bases between. The CDR3 length is 12 residues. CDR1 and CDR2 from the germline V gene are MNHEY and SVGEGT. The CDR3 sequence is CASSYGGNTIYF. In DNA, the CDR3 is TGTGCCAGCAGTTACGGCGGAAACACCATATATTTT.

The V call is TRBV5-1, the J call TRBJ2-3; 8 bases are a match to TRBD2. V shed 10 bases, J shed 2 bases, and the junction held 9 bases outside the gene matches. CDR3 length: 14 residues. Per the germline V gene, CDR1 is SGHRS and CDR2 is YFSETQ. DNA of the CDR3: TGCGCCGCGAGTAGCGGGGATCTCACAGATACGCAGTATTTT. This encodes CAASSGDLTDTQYF.

The chain uses TRBV4-3 and TRBJ2-7; 12 bases map to TRBD1. The junction had 2 bases not matched to a gene; V was cut back by 3 bases and J by 5 bases. This CDR3 has 14 residues. The germline V gene has CDR1 LGHNA and CDR2 YSLEER. DNA for the CDR3: TGCGCCAGCAGCCAGGGGACAGGGGGCAACGAGCAGTACTTC. Translated: CASSQGTGGNEQYF.

A word on this clonotype: The junction departs from the called germline gene at one end, perhaps through a read error. This sequence joins TRBV29-1 and TRBJ1-1; perhaps TRBD1 as D (5 bases). Germline CDR1 and CDR2: SQVTM and ANQGSEA. This CDR3 contains 12 residues. CDR3 bases: TGCAGTGCATATGGAGGGGTCCCTGAAGCTTACTTT. Its translation: CSAYGGVPEAYF.

A single count supports this clonotype. V usage is TRBV18 and J usage is TRBJ2-1, with 9 nucleotides matching TRBD2. V trimming: 0 bases; J trimming: 8 bases; junction bases outside the gene matches: 11. Per the germline V gene, CDR1 is KGHSH and CDR2 is LQKENI. The CDR3 has 17 residues. CDR3 amino acids: CASSPPGGRAPTDEQFF. CDR3 bases: TGTGCCAGCTCACCACCGGGCGGGAGGGCCCCTACGGATGAGCAGTTCTTC. The full variable domain, rest sourced from reference TRBV18 and TRBJ2-1, is NAGVMQNPRHLVRRRGQEARLRCSPMKGHSHVYWYRQLPEEGLKFMVYLQKENIIDESGMPKERFSAEFPKEGPSILRIQQVVRGDSAAYFCASSPPGGRAPTDEQFFGPGTRLTVL.

This clonotype was picked up a small number of times. CDR3 amino acids: CSAREASNQPQHF. Here the CDR3 DNA reads TGCAGTGCTAGAGAGGCCAGCAATCAGCCCCAGCATTTT. This chain links TRBV20-1 with TRBJ1-5; D is unclear. Germline-derived CDR1 and CDR2 are DFQATT and SNEGSKA (reference sequence). V was shortened by 0 bases and J by 1 base, with 4 bases between the two germline ends. This CDR3 has 13 residues.

This clonotype showed up just a few times. V is TRBV5-4 and J is TRBJ2-7; D gene unclear. CDR3 length equals 15 residues. The V and J ends lost 0 bases and 0 bases respectively, with 10 bases between them. Germline values: CDR1 SGHNT, CDR2 YYREEE (reference sequence). Here the CDR3 DNA reads TGTGCCAGCAGCTTGGACTGGGATAGCTCCTACGAGCAGTACTTC. As protein: CASSLDWDSSYEQYF.

In its sample, this clonotype was seen a few times. This rearrangement joins TRBV6-6 to TRBJ2-5; no reliable D call. The CDR3 spans 13 residues. Per the germline V gene, CDR1 is MNHNY and CDR2 is SVGAGI (reference sequence). The V and J ends lost 6 bases and 5 bases respectively, with 13 bases between them. The CDR3 sequence is CASSKDAAETQYF. CDR3 DNA sequence: TGTGCCAGCAGCAAGGACGCCGCGGAGACCCAGTACTTC.

This sequence joins TRBV3-1 and TRBJ2-1; 9 nucleotides align to TRBD2. J lost 12 bases, V lost 0 bases, and 12 bases had no gene match. CDR1 LGHDT and CDR2 YNNKEL come from the germline V gene (reference sequence). The CDR3 has 16 amino acids. The CDR3 sequence is CASSQDLSTSGRGQFF. DNA of the CDR3: TGTGCCAGCAGCCAAGATCTGTCGACTAGCGGTAGGGGGCAGTTCTTC.

This clonotype was seen only a few times. The CDR3 coding sequence is TGTGCCAGCTCCCCCCTCAGAGAAATTCAGTACTTC. It yields the protein CASSPLREIQYF. V gene TRBV6-2 or TRBV6-3 combines with J gene TRBJ2-4; D gene ambiguous. This CDR3 has 12 amino acids. Germline values: CDR1 MNHEY, CDR2 SVGEGT. V lost 8 bases to trimming and J lost 10 bases, with 15 bases between them.

This clonotype was recorded once. The gene calls are TRBV4-2 and TRBJ2-7; 8 nucleotides align to TRBD2. After removal of 1 base from V and 4 bases from J, the junction contained 6 bases not matched to a gene. The germline V gene encodes CDR1 LGHNA and CDR2 YNFKEQ. CDR3 length: 15 amino acids. In DNA form, the CDR3 reads TGTGCCAGCAGCCAAGTTGACGGGGGGGCGTACGAGCAGTACTTC. This encodes CASSQVDGGAYEQYF.

V usage is TRBV29-1 and J usage is TRBJ1-3; D remains ambiguous. This CDR3 is built from 13 residues. Deletions cut 4 bases from V and 4 bases from J, with 11 bases between. Germline values: CDR1 SQVTM, CDR2 ANQGSEA. This CDR3 reads CSVGSAQGNTIYF. DNA of the CDR3: TGCAGCGTTGGTTCGGCGCAAGGAAACACCATATATTTT.

A few counts support this clonotype. The rearrangement links TRBV19 to TRBJ2-6; no reliable D call. V was pared by 3 bases and J by 7 bases, with 10 bases between. Germline assignment: CDR1 LNHDA and CDR2 SQIVND (reference sequence). The CDR3 is 14 residues long. CDR3 DNA sequence: TGTGCCAGTAGTATGATCCGTGGAGCCAACGTCCTGACTTTC. It translates to CASSMIRGANVLTF.

This clonotype turned up a few times. The chain uses TRBV11-2 and TRBJ2-4; 7 bases are a match to TRBD1. Germline lookup yields CDR1 SGHAT and CDR2 FQNNGV. The junction had 0 bases not matched to a gene; V was cut back by 0 bases and J by 4 bases. The CDR3 runs to 14 residues. The CDR3: CASSLEGQKNIQYF. The CDR3 coding sequence is TGTGCCAGCAGCTTAGAGGGACAGAAAAACATTCAGTACTTC.

There are a few counts of this clonotype. This chain connects TRBV6-6 to TRBJ2-7, with 9 nucleotides matching TRBD1. CDR1 is MNHNY and CDR2 is SVGAGI in the germline V gene (reference sequence). Losses at the gene ends were 0 bases for V and 6 bases for J; bases not matched to a gene: 6. The length of the CDR3 is 15 residues. The CDR3 reads CASSYSRGTGLEQYF. For the CDR3, the DNA is TGTGCCAGCAGTTACTCGAGAGGGACAGGGCTCGAGCAGTACTTC.

There are a few counts of this clonotype. The rearrangement uses TRBV28 and TRBJ2-7, with D perhaps matching TRBD1 or TRBD2 (5 bases each). Trimming took 6 bases from V and 1 from J, leaving 13 bases between them. Germline CDR1 and CDR2: MDHEN and SYDVKM. This CDR3 contains 14 residues. The CDR3 DNA is TGTGCCAGCAGCCCCGGGACCGATTCCTACGAGCAGTACTTC. Its protein product is CASSPGTDSYEQYF.

The genes are TRBV4-3 and TRBJ1-3; D gene uncertain. This CDR3 spans 14 amino acids. The germline V gene has CDR1 LGHNA and CDR2 YSLEER. Trimming took off 4 bases at V and 1 base at J, with 8 bases between the two ends. The CDR3, as DNA: TGCGCCAGCAGCCCGGTCCCTTCTGGAAACACCATATATTTT. Protein sequence: CASSPVPSGNTIYF.

This chain connects TRBV7-9 to TRBJ2-3, with D maybe TRBD1 (5 bases). The CDR3 loop spans 14 amino acids. Trimming removed 1 base at V and 1 base at J, with 6 bases between. CDR1 and CDR2 from the germline V gene are SEHNR and FQNEAQ (reference sequence). The CDR3 is CASSLEQGTDTQYF. The CDR3 nucleotides are TGTGCCAGCAGCTTAGAACAGGGCACAGATACGCAGTATTTT.

This clonotype was observed a handful of times. The J gene is TRBJ1-2, the V gene TRBV7-8; 8 nucleotides align to TRBD1. Trimming cost V 5 bases and J 5 bases; bases outside gene matches: 10. Germline-derived CDR1 and CDR2 are SGHVS and FQNEAQ. The CDR3 consists of 15 residues. CDR3 in DNA: TGTGCCAGCAGCCCTAGGACAGGGCTTATTTATGGCTACACCTTC. It yields the protein CASSPRTGLIYGYTF.